Listed below are T cell receptor beta chains from one sample, sequenced in a study of T cell responses to AZD1222 COVID-19 vaccine. TCRdb's copy holds only in-frame clones and misses some; the assay was immunoSEQ multiplex PCR. The data contain 100,000 to 150,000 clones, approximately 87% of them singletons. Sequenced here: peripheral blood, sampled on day 0 of AZD1222 vaccination. These receptors were taken from an adult in good health. The CDR3 runs from the conserved cysteine through the conserved F or W. A D gene is named only where the DNA matches it firmly. Where a row states a size, it is once, few, many or the class of an expanded clone; other rows omit it.

cdr3_aa: CASSQRTGGSYEQYF
cdr3_nt: TGTGCCAGCAGCCAAAGAACGGGAGGGTCCTACGAGCAGTACTTC
j_call: TRBJ2-7
cdr3_length: 15
d_call: TRBD2
v_call: TRBV9
clone_size: NA

cdr3_aa: CASSVRAQNTEAFF
cdr3_nt: TGTGCCAGCAGCGTCAGAGCGCAGAACACTGAAGCTTTCTTT
j_call: TRBJ1-1
cdr3_length: 14
d_call: NA
v_call: TRBV9
clone_size: NA

cdr3_aa: CASSLGGESTEAFF
cdr3_nt: TGTGCCAGCAGCTTAGGTGGGGAGAGCACTGAAGCTTTCTTT
j_call: TRBJ1-1
cdr3_length: 14
d_call: NA
v_call: TRBV7-9
clone_size: once

cdr3_aa: CSASKQGVQPQHF
cdr3_nt: TGCAGTGCTAGTAAACAGGGAGTTCAGCCCCAGCATTTT
j_call: TRBJ1-5
cdr3_length: 13
d_call: NA
v_call: TRBV20-1
clone_size: NA

cdr3_aa: CASRGFGDQETQYF
cdr3_nt: TGCGCCAGCAGGGGCTTCGGAGACCAAGAGACCCAGTACTTC
j_call: TRBJ2-5
cdr3_length: 14
d_call: NA
v_call: TRBV23-1
clone_size: NA

cdr3_aa: CASSPWGMREQFF
cdr3_nt: TGTGCCAGCAGCCCTTGGGGGATGCGTGAGCAGTTCTTC
j_call: TRBJ2-1
cdr3_length: 13
d_call: NA
v_call: TRBV7-9
clone_size: few

cdr3_aa: CASSPQLAGVYEQYF
cdr3_nt: TGTGCCAGCAGCCCCCAACTAGCGGGAGTTTACGAGCAGTACTTC
j_call: TRBJ2-7
cdr3_length: 15
d_call: TRBD2
v_call: TRBV11-2
clone_size: NA

cdr3_aa: CASSAPGTGKQYF
cdr3_nt: TGTGCCAGCAGCGCCCCCGGGACCGGGAAGCAGTACTTC
j_call: TRBJ2-7
cdr3_length: 13
d_call: NA
v_call: TRBV9
clone_size: NA

cdr3_aa: CASSLAGGKGNTEAFF
cdr3_nt: TGCGCCAGCAGCTTGGCCGGAGGGAAAGGGAACACTGAAGCTTTCTTT
j_call: TRBJ1-1
cdr3_length: 16
d_call: NA
v_call: TRBV5-1
clone_size: NA

cdr3_aa: CASSALGTQSSYEQYF
cdr3_nt: TGTGCCAGCAGTGCACTGGGGACTCAGAGCTCCTACGAGCAGTACTTC
j_call: TRBJ2-7
cdr3_length: 16
d_call: NA
v_call: TRBV27
clone_size: NA

cdr3_aa: CASSRNPTGEVGKNIQYF
cdr3_nt: TGTGCCAGCAGCCGCAACCCGACAGGGGAGGTTGGCAAAAACATTCAGTACTTC
j_call: TRBJ2-4
cdr3_length: 18
d_call: TRBD1
v_call: TRBV2
clone_size: NA

cdr3_aa: CASSSSRWTGGAGVGGYTF
cdr3_nt: TGTGCCAGCAGCTCAAGCCGGTGGACAGGGGGCGCCGGCGTAGGTGGCTACACCTTC
j_call: TRBJ1-2
cdr3_length: 19
d_call: TRBD1
v_call: TRBV27
clone_size: NA

cdr3_aa: CAWSRTGVYGYTF
cdr3_nt: TGTGCCTGGAGTAGGACAGGGGTCTATGGCTACACCTTC
j_call: TRBJ1-2
cdr3_length: 13
d_call: TRBD1
v_call: TRBV30
clone_size: NA

cdr3_aa: CASSLPGVMNTEAFF
cdr3_nt: TGTGCCAGCAGCTTGCCGGGGGTTATGAACACTGAAGCTTTCTTT
j_call: TRBJ1-1
cdr3_length: 15
d_call: NA
v_call: TRBV5-6
clone_size: NA

cdr3_aa: CASSPGAKETQYF
cdr3_nt: TGCGCCAGCAGCCCCGGGGCTAAGGAGACCCAGTACTTC
j_call: TRBJ2-5
cdr3_length: 13
d_call: NA
v_call: TRBV5-1
clone_size: NA

cdr3_aa: CASSYSGSNQPQHF
cdr3_nt: TGTGCCAGCAGTTACTCCGGCAGCAATCAGCCCCAGCATTTT
j_call: TRBJ1-5
cdr3_length: 14
d_call: NA
v_call: TRBV6-5
clone_size: NA

cdr3_aa: CASSQRTGRYDYGYTF
cdr3_nt: TGTGCCAGTAGCCAACGCACAGGCCGATATGACTATGGCTACACCTTC
j_call: TRBJ1-2
cdr3_length: 16
d_call: NA
v_call: TRBV19
clone_size: NA

cdr3_aa: CASSFDTEIYGYTF
cdr3_nt: TGTGCCAGCAGCTTTGACACGGAGATCTATGGCTACACCTTC
j_call: TRBJ1-2
cdr3_length: 14
d_call: NA
v_call: TRBV11-2
clone_size: NA

cdr3_aa: CASSFLGRGALHF
cdr3_nt: TGTGCCAGCAGTTTTCTCGGCCGGGGGGCCCTCCACTTT
j_call: TRBJ1-6
cdr3_length: 13
d_call: NA
v_call: TRBV27
clone_size: once

cdr3_aa: CASSLVSGRAETQYF
cdr3_nt: TGTGCCAGCAGCTTAGTTAGCGGGAGGGCAGAGACCCAGTACTTC
j_call: TRBJ2-5
cdr3_length: 15
d_call: TRBD2
v_call: TRBV7-2
clone_size: NA

cdr3_aa: CASKLGFSEQFF
cdr3_nt: TGTGCCAGCAAGCTAGGGTTCTCTGAGCAGTTCTTC
j_call: TRBJ2-1
cdr3_length: 12
d_call: NA
v_call: TRBV28
clone_size: NA

cdr3_aa: CAISVLVVAGEQYF
cdr3_nt: TGTGCCATCAGTGTACTAGTAGTTGCTGGCGAGCAGTACTTC
j_call: TRBJ2-7
cdr3_length: 14
d_call: NA
v_call: TRBV10-3
clone_size: NA

cdr3_aa: CASSYSNEGINEQYF
cdr3_nt: TGTGCCAGCAGTTACTCGAACGAGGGGATAAACGAGCAGTACTTC
j_call: TRBJ2-7
cdr3_length: 15
d_call: NA
v_call: TRBV6-5
clone_size: NA